The sequence of this T cell receptor beta chain was determined in a study of blood T cell repertoires in COVID-19. Libraries were prepared by immunoSEQ multiplex PCR; TCRdb keeps only in-frame clonotypes and omits some of them. The sample yields some 190,000 clones, more than 75% seen once. Researchers sorted participants into cohorts using their self-reported clinical history. Per the germline V gene, CDR1 is SNHLY and CDR2 is FYNNEI. This CDR3 comprises 17 residues. With 6 bases clipped from V and 5 bases from J, the junction kept 14 bases outside the gene matches. The chain combines TRBV2 with TRBJ2-3, with 10 positions matching TRBD2. This TCR was recovered from a man aged 40-49 years with acute COVID-19. The sequencing input was PBMCs or T cells enriched from blood (not recorded which). For the CDR3, the DNA is TGTGCCAGCAGCGGGACCCCTAGCGGGAGCACCCAAGATACGCAGTATTTT. Protein: CASSGTPSGSTQDTQYF. Using reference TRBV2 and TRBJ2-3 for the parts outside the CDR3, the full variable domain is EPEVTQTPSHQVTQMGQEVILRCVPISNHLYFYWYRQILGQKVEFLVSFYNNEISEKSEIFDDQFSVERPDGSNFTLKIRSTKLEDSAMYFCASSGTPSGSTQDTQYFGPGTRLTVL.